The next 10 T cell receptor beta chains were all read from a single sample in a study of response to subunit inactivated influenza vaccine. MiXCR, run by TCRdb on the RT-PCR reads, gives a single entry per CDR3 protein. Of 150,000 to 200,000 distinct CDR3 sequences in the sample, about an eighth were seen once. The same data also went into a second study, on T cells expressing NK-cell markers. That study adds: 5'RACE template switching with UMIs produced the TCR beta cDNA.

The input for sequencing was CD8+ T cells sorted from PBMCs, taken 11 to 12 days after vaccination. Receptors originate from a man aged 50-60 years who received an inactivated influenza vaccine.

This clonotype was observed at least ten times. The chain joins TRBV28 to TRBJ2-1; 9 bases match TRBD1. CDR3 length: 15 residues. The ends lost 6 bases at V and 8 bases at J; junction bases unmatched: 11. The germline V gene has CDR1 MDHEN and CDR2 SYDVKM. The CDR3 protein is CASRGTGTGWDEQFF. Here the CDR3 DNA reads TGTGCCAGCAGAGGGACCGGGACAGGGTGGGATGAGCAGTTCTTC.

This chain uses TRBV15 with TRBJ2-1; TRBD2 aligns across 10 bases. The CDR3 runs to 17 residues. Per germline, CDR1 LNHNV and CDR2 YYDKDF (reference sequence). V gave up 3 bases and J gave up 4 bases; unmatched junction bases: 9. CDR3 in amino acids: CATSRKQGLAMYNEQFF. The CDR3 coding sequence is TGTGCCACCAGCAGGAAGCAGGGACTAGCGATGTACAATGAGCAGTTCTTC.

The chain uses TRBV5-1 and TRBJ2-7; D ambiguous. This CDR3 has 14 amino acids. V was cut by 2 bases and J by 0 bases, with 9 bases left in between. CDR1 and CDR2 (germline): SGHRS, YFSETQ. The CDR3 spells CASSFRLSSYEQYF. In nucleotides, the CDR3 is TGCGCCAGCAGCTTTCGACTGAGCTCCTACGAGCAGTACTTC. Filled out from reference TRBV5-1 and TRBJ2-7, the complete variable domain reads KAGVTQTPRYLIKTRGQQVTLSCSPISGHRSVSWYQQTPGQGLQFLFEYFSETQRNKGNFPGRFSGRQFSNSRSEMNVSTLELGDSALYLCASSFRLSSYEQYFGPGTRLTVT.

A few counts support this clonotype. The chain recombines TRBV29-1 with TRBJ1-4; D call uncertain. V was trimmed by 6 bases and J by 0 bases, leaving 17 bases between them. Germline loops: CDR1 SQVTM, CDR2 ANQGSEA. This CDR3 has 16 amino acids. The CDR3 reads CSVATDPGPTNEKLFF. CDR3 bases: TGCAGCGTAGCCACAGACCCGGGTCCAACTAATGAAAAACTGTTTTTT.

This clonotype came up many times. The chain couples TRBV6-1 to TRBJ1-2; no clear D gene. The CDR3 runs to 10 residues. Germline V gene sequence: CDR1 MNHNS, CDR2 SASEGT. The V end was cut by 0 bases, the J end by 13 bases, with 6 bases between. The CDR3 coding sequence is TGTGCCAGCAGTGAAGCGGATCCCACCTTC. Protein sequence: CASSEADPTF.

The V and J genes are TRBV28 and TRBJ2-3; 8 bases match TRBD2. There are 17 residues in the CDR3. Germline CDR1 and CDR2: MDHEN and SYDVKM. Trimming removed 1 base from V and 1 base from J; junction bases left unmatched: 7. In DNA, the CDR3 is TGTGCCAGCAGTTTATACCTTACTAGCGGAGGCACAGATACGCAGTATTTT. The encoded protein is CASSLYLTSGGTDTQYF.

This clonotype occurred a few times. The chain carries TRBV11-2 and TRBJ1-1; 7 bases map to TRBD1. V shed 3 bases and J 7 bases; nucleotides not matched to a gene: 8. Germline values: CDR1 SGHAT, CDR2 FQNNGV. CDR3 length: 14 residues. The CDR3 region has the DNA TGTGCCAGCAGCTTCTTACAGGGGAGAGTTGAAGCTTTCTTT. Its protein is CASSFLQGRVEAFF.

The sample holds many counts of this clonotype. The chain has TRBV2 and TRBJ2-1; D remains ambiguous. Trimming shortened V by 5 bases and J by 3 bases, and 8 bases separated the two germline ends. This CDR3 is 13 amino acids long. Per the germline V gene, CDR1 is SNHLY and CDR2 is FYNNEI. The CDR3 loop reads CASSQTYYNEQFF. CDR3 DNA: TGTGCCAGCAGTCAGACTTACTACAATGAGCAGTTCTTC.

The rearrangement links TRBV4-3 to TRBJ1-4; D gene ambiguous. The V gene lost 0 bases and the J gene lost 0 bases, with 8 bases spanning the gap. The V gene's germline CDR1 is LGHNA and CDR2 YSLEER. The CDR3 is 16 amino acids. CDR3 sequence reads: CASSQDFIATNEKLFF. The CDR3 nucleotides read TGCGCCAGCAGCCAAGATTTCATCGCAACTAATGAAAAACTGTTTTTT.

This clonotype is judged medium-sized. This chain joins TRBV30 and TRBJ1-1; D unclear. V was trimmed by 2 bases and J by 3 bases, leaving 4 bases between them. Germline V CDR1 and CDR2: GTSNPN, SVGIG (reference sequence). The CDR3 runs to 11 residues. The CDR3 region has the DNA TGTGCCTGGAGTCTGGACACTGAAGCTTTCTTT. This gives the protein CAWSLDTEAFF.